This T cell receptor (beta chain) was captured by sequencing in a study of radiotherapy plus CTLA-4 blockade in lung cancer (dated by TCRdb to 2016 to 2018). About the investigation overall: Among the enrolled patients, about 19% had an objective response, and about 30% reached disease control.

Libraries were prepared through the immunoSEQ multiplex PCR assay. This immuneACCESS table, as held by TCRdb, lists in-frame sequences with V and J called but not all clones. Of the missing ones, under half trace to an unresolved V gene in checked studies; the others have no known cause. Here the sample has under 55,000 clones; roughly three quarters occur a single time. The biggest ten clones account for under 3.5% of the sample. Beyond this particular receptor, the publication reports: After treatment with radiotherapy and ipilimumab, TCR clones that originated in tumors expanded in peripheral blood. The strongest predictors of response, as reported, were early dynamic changes in blood T cell clones along with a rise in serum interferon-beta after radiation.

As regards this clone: Its cognate antigen has yet to be identified. No per-base quality is available; no much larger clone lies one base away.

Reading from cysteine to phenylalanine, the CDR3 counts 15 amino acids. Only CDR3 DNA remains: 45 bases, in frame from the first base. CDR1 SGHDT and CDR2 YYEEEE were looked up in the germline V gene. At the junction V is shortened by 2 bases and J by 4 bases, with 15 bases in between. In this study, focal radiation therapy paired with CTLA-4 blockade (ipilimumab) was tested in patients who had chemo-refractory metastatic non-small-cell lung cancer. The sequence links TRBV5-6 to TRBJ1-1; the best D guess is TRBD1, with 6 bases matching. The TCR comes from a human donor with non-small cell lung cancer who had a partial response to radiotherapy plus ipilimumab. The material sequenced was peripheral blood, taken from a patient treated with radiotherapy plus ipilimumab. The CDR3 amino acid sequence is: CASSLGTGQGTEAFF. The DNA reads as follows: TGTGCCAGCAGCTTAGGAACAGGGCAGGGCACTGAAGCTTTCTTT.